This T cell receptor (beta chain) was sequenced in a study of blood T cell repertoires in COVID-19. Overall study: The cDNA or gDNA used as material had been derived from T cells, B-cell-depleted T cells, or PBMCs.

Those enrolled, adults aged roughly 18 to 89 years, came from about two dozen US areas. The repertoire was sequenced with immunoSEQ multiplex PCR; TCRdb's copy has only in-frame clones and lacks some. In the table there are about 300,000 clones, over 75% of which are singletons. The sample holds a few counts of this clone. This CDR3 has 18 residues. Trimming removed 1 base from V and 1 base from J, with 19 bases in between. In germline, CDR1 is SGHDN, CDR2 FVKESK. This sequence was found in a woman aged 18-35 years who had recovered from COVID-19. Sequencing used PBMCs or T cells enriched from blood (not recorded which). The rearrangement uses TRBV14 and TRBJ1-1, with D possibly matching TRBD1 (5 bases). In nucleotides, the CDR3 is TGTGCCAGCAGCCAAGGTGGCCTCCGGGGGTGGACGAACACTGAAGCTTTCTTT. Its protein is CASSQGGLRGWTNTEAFF.